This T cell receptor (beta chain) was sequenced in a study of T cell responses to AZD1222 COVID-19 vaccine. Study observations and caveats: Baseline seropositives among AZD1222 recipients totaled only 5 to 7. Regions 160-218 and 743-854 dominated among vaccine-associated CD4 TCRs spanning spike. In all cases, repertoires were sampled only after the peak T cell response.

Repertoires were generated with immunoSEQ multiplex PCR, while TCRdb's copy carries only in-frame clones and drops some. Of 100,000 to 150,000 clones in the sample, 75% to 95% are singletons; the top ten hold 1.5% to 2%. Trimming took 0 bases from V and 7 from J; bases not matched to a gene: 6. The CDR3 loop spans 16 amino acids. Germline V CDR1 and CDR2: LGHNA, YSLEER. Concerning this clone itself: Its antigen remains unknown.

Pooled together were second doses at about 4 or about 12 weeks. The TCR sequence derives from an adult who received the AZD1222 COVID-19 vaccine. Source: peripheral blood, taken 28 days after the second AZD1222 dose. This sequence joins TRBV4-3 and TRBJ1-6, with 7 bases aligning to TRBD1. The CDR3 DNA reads TGCGCCAGCAGCCAAGATGGGACAGTAGAGAATTCACCCCTCCACTTT. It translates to CASSQDGTVENSPLHF.